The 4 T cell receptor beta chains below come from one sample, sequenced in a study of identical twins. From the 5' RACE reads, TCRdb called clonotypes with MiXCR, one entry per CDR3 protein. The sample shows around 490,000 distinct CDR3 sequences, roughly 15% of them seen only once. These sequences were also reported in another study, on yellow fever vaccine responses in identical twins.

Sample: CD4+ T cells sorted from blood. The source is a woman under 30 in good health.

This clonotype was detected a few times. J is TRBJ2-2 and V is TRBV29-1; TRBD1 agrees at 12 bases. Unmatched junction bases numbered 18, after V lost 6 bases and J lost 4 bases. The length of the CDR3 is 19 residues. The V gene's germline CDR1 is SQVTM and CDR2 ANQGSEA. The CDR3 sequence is CSVSLPGTGGAASTGELFF. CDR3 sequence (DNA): TGCAGCGTATCTCTCCCCGGGACAGGGGGCGCAGCGAGCACCGGGGAGCTGTTTTTT.

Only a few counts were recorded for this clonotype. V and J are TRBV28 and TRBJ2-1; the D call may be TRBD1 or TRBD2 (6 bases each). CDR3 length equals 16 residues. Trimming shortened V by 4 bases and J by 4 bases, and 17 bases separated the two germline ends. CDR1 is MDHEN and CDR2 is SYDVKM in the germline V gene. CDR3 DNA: TGTGCCAGCAGTTCCCAGGGGTGGGGGGTTTACAATGAGCAGTTCTTC. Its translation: CASSSQGWGVYNEQFF.

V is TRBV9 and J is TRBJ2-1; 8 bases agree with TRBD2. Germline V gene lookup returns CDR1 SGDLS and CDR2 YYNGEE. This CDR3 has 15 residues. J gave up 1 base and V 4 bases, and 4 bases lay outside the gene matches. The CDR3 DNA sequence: TGTGCCAGCAGCACGGGACTAGGGTCCTACAATGAGCAGTTCTTC. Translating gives CASSTGLGSYNEQFF.

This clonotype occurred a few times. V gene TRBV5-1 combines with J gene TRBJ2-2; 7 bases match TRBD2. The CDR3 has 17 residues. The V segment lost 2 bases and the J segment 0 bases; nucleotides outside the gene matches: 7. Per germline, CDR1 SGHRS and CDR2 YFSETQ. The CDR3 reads CASSLPPGLTNTGELFF. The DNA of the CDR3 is TGCGCCAGCAGCTTACCACCGGGACTAACGAACACCGGGGAGCTGTTTTTT.